This T cell receptor beta chain emerged from a study of control samples from healthy donors and cancer patients (dated by TCRdb to the early 2020s). The method behind the library was the immunoSEQ multiplex PCR assay. TCRdb obtained this table from immuneACCESS and retained in-frame rearrangements with V and J assigned. These tables miss some clones; where compared with another copy, unresolved V genes account for less than half of the shortfall, and the remainder is unexplained. The sample table shows around 170,000 clones, and more than 80% are seen once. 1.4% of the sample goes to the ten largest clones. Looking up the germline V gene (reference sequence) yields CDR1 MNHEY and CDR2 SMNVEV. From cysteine to phenylalanine, the CDR3 is 14 amino acids long. Just CDR3 DNA is preserved here, 42 bases in frame from base 1. V drops 0 bases and J drops 7 bases, leaving 9 bases in between. Concerning this clone itself: Which antigen it targets is not known. No base qualities exist here, and no much larger clone lies one base off it.

Material for sequencing was blood. This receptor was taken from a man aged 30 to 39 in good health. The chain couples TRBV27 to TRBJ1-4; the best D guess is TRBD1, with 5 bases matching. The CDR3 corresponds to CASSLSRVAEKLFF. The DNA sequence is as follows: TGTGCCAGCAGTTTATCCAGGGTTGCTGAAAAACTGTTTTTT.